This T cell receptor beta chain came from a study of blood T cell repertoires in COVID-19 (dated by TCRdb to the early 2020s). Looking at the study overall: Collaborator samples came from the United States, Italy and Spain and covered acute and convalescent phases of COVID-19. The repertoires were made available in a free public database intended to serve as a resource for research on the immune response to SARS-CoV-2. The prospective study material was composed of cDNA or gDNA derived from T cells, B-cell-depleted T cells, or PBMCs. Sample metadata almost always included a de-identified subject ID, COVID-19 status, age in years and sex. Where available, HLA class I and class II types were taken from metadata supplied by the sample provider and were not determined by assay-based typing. The samples were drawn from two sources: the first 160 participants of the ongoing ImmuneRACE study, and 1,000 to 1,500 subjects contributed by 6 global collaborators. Subjects who had been exposed to COVID-19, were actively infected with it, or had recovered from it provided the deeply sampled blood TCRbeta repertoires that made up the dataset. General findings and caveats noted by the study authors: Clinical and demographic metadata were provided uncurated, with the amount varying by source and participant.

TCRbeta CDR3 regions were amplified from genomic DNA by means of the immunoSEQ Assay, a bias-controlled multiplex PCR. In the authors' own workflow: The number of nucleated cells in each sample was estimated by amplification of reference gene primers within the assay. To quantify the absolute abundance of each unique TCRbeta CDR3 rearrangement, sequence reads were collapsed and filtered. Productive Simpson clonality was computed per sample as the square root of Simpson's diversity index over productive rearrangements. Drawn from immuneACCESS, this table holds only the in-frame rearrangements with V and J called that TCRdb kept. Clones are partly lost; checked studies trace under half to an unresolved V gene and leave the rest unexplained. V, J and clone size are taken as reported in that table, and D and trimming were inferred from the DNA itself. The sample has about 67,000 clones on record, 80% to 90% of them singletons. The top ten hold under 9.5% of the sample.

The CDR3 starts with the cysteine, ends with the phenylalanine, and has 14 residues. Kept here is only the CDR3 DNA, which spans 42 bases and is read in frame from base 1. For CDR1 and CDR2, the germline V gene lists LGHNA and YSLEER. V is cut by 1 base and J by 1 base, and the space between the germline ends is 7 bases. Collaborating institutions collected whole blood in K2EDTA tubes following their own protocols. Collaborator samples were shipped for TCRbeta analysis as frozen whole blood, isolated PBMCs, or DNA extracted from either sample type. Points on this clone: The specificity of this receptor is unknown. It has no much larger one-base neighbor in the sample; base qualities were not kept.

Material for sequencing was peripheral blood. The TCR sequence derives from a man aged 45 to 65 with active COVID-19. The chain was built from TRBV4-3 and TRBJ1-1; a tentative D match to TRBD1 spans 5 bases. For the CDR3, the sequence is CASSQGGSNTEAFF. DNA sequence: TGCGCCAGCAGCCAAGGGGGCTCGAACACTGAAGCTTTCTTT.